This T cell receptor (beta chain) originates from a study of blood T cell repertoires in COVID-19. Germline assignment: CDR1 SGHRS and CDR2 YFSETQ. V was cut by 4 bases and J by 0 bases, with 5 bases left in between. The CDR3 consists of 12 residues. This clone was observed a handful of times. TCRdb's table, derived via immunoSEQ multiplex PCR, lists solely in-frame clones and lacks some. The data contain approximately 150,000 clones, almost 90% of them seen just once; the ten biggest clones take up about 1.5%. Sequences were obtained from peripheral blood. This clonotype was obtained from a woman between 55 and 75 years old with acute or convalescent COVID-19. The chain carries TRBV5-1 and TRBJ2-7; no definite D call. As DNA, the CDR3 is TGCGCCAGCAGCGCGGACTCCTACGAGCAGTACTTC. This codes for CASSADSYEQYF.